One sample yielded the 10 T cell receptor beta chains listed below, sequenced in a study of regulatory T cells. Study-wide points: In CD3G-deficient patients, conventional CD4+ T cells were enriched for hydrophobic CDR3 residues at positions 6 and 7.

The primer mix had 52 TRBV and 13 TRBJ primers. Some clones are missing from TCRdb's copy, which holds only in-frame ones; the method was immunoSEQ multiplex PCR. The sample holds around 29,000 clones; over 90% are singletons and the top ten take more than 0.75%. These TCRs' antigens remain unknown. Sequenced input: conventional CD4+ T cells sorted from blood. These receptors were obtained from a child aged 2 to 15 with CD3G deficiency.

The chain recombines TRBV28 with TRBJ2-3, with 16 bases matching TRBD2. Germline V lookup: CDR1 MDHEN, CDR2 SYDVKM. CDR3 length: 16 residues. V gave up 2 bases and J gave up 5 bases; unmatched junction bases: 1. Here the CDR3 DNA reads TGTGCCAGCAGTTTAGGGACTAGCGGGAGGGGAGATACGCAGTATTTT. Protein: CASSLGTSGRGDTQYF.

This clone is a singleton in its sample. The genes are TRBV18 and TRBJ2-7; tentatively, D is TRBD1 (6 bases). There are 14 residues in the CDR3. Germline V lookup: CDR1 KGHSH, CDR2 LQKENI. The ends were cut back, 6 bases at V and 1 base at J, with 13 bases in the middle. This CDR3 reads CASSPRGTSYEQYF. The CDR3 nucleotides are TGTGCCAGCTCCCCGCGAGGGACATCCTACGAGCAGTACTTC. Combining the CDR3 with reference TRBV18 and TRBJ2-7 gives the whole variable domain NAGVMQNPRHLVRRRGQEARLRCSPMKGHSHVYWYRQLPEEGLKFMVYLQKENIIDESGMPKERFSAEFPKEGPSILRIQQVVRGDSAAYFCASSPRGTSYEQYFGPGTRLTVT.

This clone occurred a few times. This rearrangement joins TRBV29-1 to TRBJ1-1; perhaps TRBD1 as D (5 bases). Trimming took 6 bases from V and 5 from J, leaving 22 bases between them. CDR1 SQVTM and CDR2 ANQGSEA come from the germline V gene. CDR3 length: 15 amino acids. CDR3 nucleotide sequence: TGCAGCGTAGCCCATACCGTGGGGGGGGTGACTGAAGCTTTCTTT. Encoded protein: CSVAHTVGGVTEAFF.

The chain carries TRBV18 and TRBJ2-7; possibly TRBD1 or TRBD2 for D (5 bases each). Looked up from germline, CDR1 is KGHSH and CDR2 is LQKENI. Trimming took off 3 bases at V and 1 base at J, with 10 bases between the two ends. The CDR3 sequence is 14 residues long. Written as DNA, the CDR3 is TGTGCCAGCTCACCGGTGGGACGTTCCTACGAGCAGTACTTC. This gives the protein CASSPVGRSYEQYF.

The rearrangement joins TRBV21-1 to TRBJ2-7; no check of the table's D call, TRBD2, against the DNA was made. TRBV21-1 is described as a pseudogene. This CDR3 spans 15 amino acids. CDR3 bases: TGTGCCAGCAAGGACCCCGGGACTAGTAGGGGCGAGCAGTACTTC. Residues: CASKDPGTSRGEQYF.

This clone was seen once. The V call is TRBV18, the J call TRBJ2-1, with D uncertain. The CDR3 consists of 13 residues. Trimming took off 2 bases at V and 5 bases at J, with 7 bases between the two ends. CDR1 is KGHSH and CDR2 is LQKENI in the germline V gene. The CDR3: CASSPRPNNEQFF. As DNA, the CDR3 is TGTGCCAGCTCACCAAGACCGAACAATGAGCAGTTCTTC.

The J gene is TRBJ2-3, the V gene TRBV7-9, with D possibly TRBD2 on 5 matching bases. The germline CDR1 and CDR2 sequences are SEHNR and FQNEAQ (reference sequence). The CDR3 is 14 residues long. The V and J ends lost 2 bases and 4 bases respectively, with 10 bases between them. CDR3 nucleotides: TGTGCCAGCAGCTTAACTAGTAGCTCAGATACGCAGTATTTT. Protein: CASSLTSSSDTQYF.

The gene calls are TRBV6-1 and TRBJ2-3, with 9 nucleotides matching TRBD2. V lost 6 bases and J lost 5; bases outside the gene matches: 9. CDR3 length: 15 amino acids. The germline V gene has CDR1 MNHNS and CDR2 SASEGT. In DNA, the CDR3 is TGTGCCAGCAGCCTAGCGGGAAGGTACGGAGATACGCAGTATTTT. It yields the protein CASSLAGRYGDTQYF.

The gene calls are TRBV28 and TRBJ1-4, with TRBD1 as a possible D gene (5 bases). The V gene's germline CDR1 is MDHEN and CDR2 SYDVKM. V gave up 5 bases and J gave up 7 bases, with 8 bases separating them. The CDR3 consists of 12 residues. CDR3 nucleotide sequence: TGTGCCAGCAGTGCCGGGGGTGAAAAACTGTTTTTT. It is translated as CASSAGGEKLFF.

This chain connects TRBV7-9 to TRBJ2-3, with D perhaps TRBD1 (5 bases). CDR3 length: 17 amino acids. CDR1 is SEHNR, CDR2 FQNEAQ, per germline (reference sequence). Trimming took off 5 bases at V and 0 bases at J, with 18 bases between the two ends. In nucleotides, the CDR3 is TGTGCCAGCAGCCCCCTCGGCCAGGGCCTCAGCACAGATACGCAGTATTTT. Protein sequence: CASSPLGQGLSTDTQYF.